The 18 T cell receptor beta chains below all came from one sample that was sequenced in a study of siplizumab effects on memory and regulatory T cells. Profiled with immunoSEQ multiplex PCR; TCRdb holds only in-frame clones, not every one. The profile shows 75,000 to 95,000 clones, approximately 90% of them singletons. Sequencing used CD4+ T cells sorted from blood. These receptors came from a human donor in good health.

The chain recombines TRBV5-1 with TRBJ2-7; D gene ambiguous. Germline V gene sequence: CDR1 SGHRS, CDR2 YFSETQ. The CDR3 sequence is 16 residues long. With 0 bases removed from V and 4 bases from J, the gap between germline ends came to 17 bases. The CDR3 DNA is TGCGCCAGCAGCTTGGTTCGGTTCACCCAGGATTACGAGCAGTACTTC. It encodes CASSLVRFTQDYEQYF.

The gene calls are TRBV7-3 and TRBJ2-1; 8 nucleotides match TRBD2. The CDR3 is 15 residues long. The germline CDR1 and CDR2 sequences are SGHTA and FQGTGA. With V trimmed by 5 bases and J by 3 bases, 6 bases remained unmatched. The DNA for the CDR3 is TGTGCCAGCAGCCTTAGCGGGGAGCTCTACAATGAGCAGTTCTTC. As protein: CASSLSGELYNEQFF. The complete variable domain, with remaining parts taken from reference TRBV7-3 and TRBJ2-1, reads GAGVSQTPSNKVTEKGKYVELRCDPISGHTALYWYRQSLGQGPEFLIYFQGTGAADDSGLPNDRFFAVRPEGSVSTLKIQRTERGDSAVYLCASSLSGELYNEQFFGPGTRLTVL.

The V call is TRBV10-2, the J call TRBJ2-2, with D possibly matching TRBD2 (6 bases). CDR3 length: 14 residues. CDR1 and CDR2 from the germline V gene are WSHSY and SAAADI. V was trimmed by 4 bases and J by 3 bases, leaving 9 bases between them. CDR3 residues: CASSGRADTGELFF. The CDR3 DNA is TGCGCCAGCAGTGGGAGGGCCGACACCGGGGAGCTGTTTTTT.

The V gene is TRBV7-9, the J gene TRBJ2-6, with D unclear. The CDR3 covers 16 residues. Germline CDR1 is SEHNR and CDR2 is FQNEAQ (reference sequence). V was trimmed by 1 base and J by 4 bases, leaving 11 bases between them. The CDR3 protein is CASSLGRNSGANVLTF. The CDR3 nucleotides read TGTGCCAGCAGCTTAGGCAGGAATTCGGGGGCCAACGTCCTGACTTTC.

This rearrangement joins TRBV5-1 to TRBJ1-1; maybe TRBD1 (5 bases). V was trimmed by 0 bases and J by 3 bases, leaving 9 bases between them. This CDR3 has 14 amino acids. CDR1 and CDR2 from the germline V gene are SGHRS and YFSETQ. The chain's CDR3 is CASSLGQRHTEAFF. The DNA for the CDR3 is TGCGCCAGCAGCTTGGGACAGAGGCACACTGAAGCTTTCTTT.

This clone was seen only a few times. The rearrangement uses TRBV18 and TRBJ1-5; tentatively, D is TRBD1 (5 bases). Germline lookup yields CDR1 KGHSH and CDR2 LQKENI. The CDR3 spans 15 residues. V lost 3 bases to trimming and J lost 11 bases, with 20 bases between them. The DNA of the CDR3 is TGTGCCAGCTCACCTCCCGGGGGGAGGGCTCGTTCCCAGCATTTT. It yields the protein CASSPPGGRARSQHF.

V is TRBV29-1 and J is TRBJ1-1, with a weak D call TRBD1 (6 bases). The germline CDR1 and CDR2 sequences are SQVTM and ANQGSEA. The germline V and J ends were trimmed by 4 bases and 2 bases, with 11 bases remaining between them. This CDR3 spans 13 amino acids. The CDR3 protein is CSVAGQFNTEAFF. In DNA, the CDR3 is TGCAGCGTTGCAGGACAGTTTAACACTGAAGCTTTCTTT.

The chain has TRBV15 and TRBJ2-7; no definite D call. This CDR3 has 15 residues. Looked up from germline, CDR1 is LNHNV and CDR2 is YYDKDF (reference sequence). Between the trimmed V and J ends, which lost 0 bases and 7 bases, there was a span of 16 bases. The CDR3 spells CATSRDSRALGEQYF. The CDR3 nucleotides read TGTGCCACCAGCAGAGATTCCCGGGCTTTGGGAGAGCAGTACTTC.

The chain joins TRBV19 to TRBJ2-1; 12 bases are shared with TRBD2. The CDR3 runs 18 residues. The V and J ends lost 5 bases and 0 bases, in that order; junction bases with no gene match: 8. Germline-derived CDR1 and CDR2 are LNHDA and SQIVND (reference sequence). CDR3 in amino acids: CASSLSSGRGPSYNEQFF. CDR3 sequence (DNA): TGTGCCAGTAGTTTGTCTAGCGGGAGGGGGCCCTCCTACAATGAGCAGTTCTTC.

CDR3 coding DNA: TGTGCCAGCAGCCCACCCCCAGGGGTCAACACCGGGGAGCTGTTTTTT. Protein sequence: CASSPPPGVNTGELFF. The chain uses TRBV7-3 and TRBJ2-2; TRBD1 might be the D (6 bases). Trimming took off 5 bases at V and 2 bases at J, with 15 bases between the two ends. Germline V gives CDR1 SGHTA, CDR2 FQGTGA. This CDR3 region has 16 residues.

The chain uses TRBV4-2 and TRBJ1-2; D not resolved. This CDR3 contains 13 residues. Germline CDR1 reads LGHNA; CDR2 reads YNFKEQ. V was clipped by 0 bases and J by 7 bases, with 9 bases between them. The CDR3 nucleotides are TGTGCCAGCAGCCAAGAGATAGGTCGTGGCTACACCTTC. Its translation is CASSQEIGRGYTF.

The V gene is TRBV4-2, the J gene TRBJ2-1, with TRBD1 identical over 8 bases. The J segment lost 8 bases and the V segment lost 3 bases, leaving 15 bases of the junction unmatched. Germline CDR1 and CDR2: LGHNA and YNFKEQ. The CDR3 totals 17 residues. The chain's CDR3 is CASSQWGQAYLIYEQFF. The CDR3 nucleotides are TGTGCCAGCAGCCAGTGGGGACAGGCCTACCTAATCTATGAGCAGTTCTTC.

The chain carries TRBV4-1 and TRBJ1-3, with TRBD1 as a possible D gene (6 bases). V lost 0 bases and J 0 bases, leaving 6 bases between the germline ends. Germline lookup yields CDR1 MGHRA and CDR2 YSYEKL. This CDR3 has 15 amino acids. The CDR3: CASSQEQGSGNTIYF. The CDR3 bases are TGCGCCAGCAGCCAAGAACAGGGCTCTGGAAACACCATATATTTT.

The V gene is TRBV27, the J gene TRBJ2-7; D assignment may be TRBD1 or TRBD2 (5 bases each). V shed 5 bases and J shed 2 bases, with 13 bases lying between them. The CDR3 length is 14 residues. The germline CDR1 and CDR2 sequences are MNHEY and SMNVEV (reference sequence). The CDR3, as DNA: TGTGCCAGCAGTCCCCGGGACGGAGCCTACGAGCAGTACTTC. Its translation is CASSPRDGAYEQYF.

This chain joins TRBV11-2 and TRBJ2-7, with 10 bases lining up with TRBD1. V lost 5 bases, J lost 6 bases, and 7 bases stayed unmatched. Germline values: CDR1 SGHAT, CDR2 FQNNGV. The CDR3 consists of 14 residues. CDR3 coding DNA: TGTGCCAGCAGCCCGCCGGGACAGGGGACCGAGCAGTACTTC. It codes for CASSPPGQGTEQYF.

CDR3 residues: CASIGSSGRVEQYF. CDR3 in DNA: TGTGCCAGCATTGGCAGTAGCGGGAGAGTCGAGCAGTACTTC. The rearrangement joins TRBV6-6 to TRBJ2-7, with 9 positions matching TRBD2. The CDR3 length is 14 residues. The V gene's germline CDR1 is MNHNY and CDR2 SVGAGI (reference sequence). V was clipped by 7 bases and J by 6 bases; unmatched bases: 10.

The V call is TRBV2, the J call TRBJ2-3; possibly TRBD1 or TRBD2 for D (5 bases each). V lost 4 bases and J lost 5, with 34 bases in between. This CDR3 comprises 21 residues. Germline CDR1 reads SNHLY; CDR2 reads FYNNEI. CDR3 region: CASSVRRPRGSLDVGLDTQYF. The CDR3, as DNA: TGTGCCAGCAGTGTTCGCCGCCCTCGGGGCAGTCTCGATGTAGGATTAGATACGCAGTATTTT.

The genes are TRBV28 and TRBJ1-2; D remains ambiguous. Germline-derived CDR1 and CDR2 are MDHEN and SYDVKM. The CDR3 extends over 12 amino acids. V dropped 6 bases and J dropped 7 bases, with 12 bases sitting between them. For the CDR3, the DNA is TGTGCCAGCAGATCCAGTATTCGTGGCTACACCTTC. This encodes CASRSSIRGYTF.